The present T cell receptor beta chain was sequenced within a study of PD-L1 blockade in urothelial cancer. For the study at large: Between 0 and 3 prior chemotherapy regimens had been given to patients. A median around 140,000 T cells were found in blood samples.

Time point described: pretreatment peripheral blood. Metastatic or locally advanced urothelial carcinoma was present in the patients. About this clone: Its target is unknown.

Here immunoSEQ multiplex PCR was the method, and the copy in TCRdb shows in-frame clones only, minus some. Of some 89,000 clones listed, roughly 84% were seen once; the top ten hold approximately 15%. V was pared by 5 bases and J by 7 bases, with 6 bases of the junction left unmatched. This CDR3 comprises 12 residues. Germline V gene lookup returns CDR1 SGHRS and CDR2 YFSETQ. General study results and limits: Durable-benefit patients showed greater tumor-associated blood clone expansion at 3 weeks.

The TCR comes from a man aged 60-69 years with urothelial cancer. Sequenced material: PBMCs, taken around atezolizumab (anti-PD-L1) treatment. This chain connects TRBV5-1 to TRBJ2-7; 7 nucleotides agree with TRBD2. The DNA for the CDR3 is TGCGCCAGCAGGCGGGAGAGCCGAGAGCAGTACTTC. Translating it yields CASRRESREQYF.